Listed here are 3 T cell receptor beta chains from one sample, sequenced in a study of shared clonotypes between healthy human individuals (TCRdb year 2020). Preparation of the library involved the immunoSEQ multiplex PCR assay. Held by TCRdb, this immuneACCESS table contains in-frame sequences only and omits some clones. Under half of the omission traces to an unresolved V gene where checked; the cause of the rest is unknown. The sample includes approximately 1.9 million clones, with over 85% observed a single time. Jointly, the top ten make up less than 2% of the sample. CD8 naive samples were CD45RO-negative cells positively selected for CCR7, giving a CD45RA+CCR7+ population that excluded TemRA cells. Sequenced material: naive CD8+ T cells from PBMCs. Read against the paper, the sample's cell subset or site label means: CD45RA+CCR7+. The receptor source for this set is a man in his late teens or twenties in good health. Some clones in this sample may be carry-over from other donors' samples.

This clone was recorded once. The chain couples TRBV9 to TRBJ2-7; D may be TRBD1 (8 bases). Germline assignment: CDR1 SGDLS and CDR2 YYNGEE. The CDR3 is made up of 15 amino acids. Trimming cost V 4 bases and J 4 bases, with 18 bases left between them. The CDR3 region is CASSPRGRETYEQYF. Written as DNA, the CDR3 is TGTGCCAGCAGCCCCAGGGGGCGGGAGACTTACGAGCAGTACTTC.

V gene TRBV20-1 combines with J gene TRBJ2-1; unclear D gene. This CDR3 contains 11 residues. In germline, CDR1 is DFQATT, CDR2 SNEGSKA (reference sequence). The ends were cut back, 6 bases at V and 8 bases at J, with 11 bases in the middle. The CDR3 region has the DNA TGCAGTGCAGAGTCGCCCTATGAGCAGTTCTTC. It yields the protein CSAESPYEQFF.

About this clone: The same CDR3 arises from other DNA sequences in this sample as well. This chain links TRBV27 with TRBJ1-5; D remains unclear. CDR1 is MNHEY, CDR2 SMNVEV, per germline (reference sequence). V lost 0 bases, J lost 0 bases, and 3 bases lay in between. The CDR3 spans 14 residues. In DNA, the CDR3 is TGTGCCAGCAGTTTATCCGGTAGCAATCAGCCCCAGCATTTT. Translating gives CASSLSGSNQPQHF.